Listed here are 30 T cell receptor beta chains from one sample, sequenced in a study of tumor-infiltrating lymphocytes in primary liver carcinoma. Unsorted whole blood supplied the RNA, and germline DNA was extracted too. Starting from around 0.45 ug of total RNA, TCR beta cDNA was produced with a primer in the constant region. A slightly modified ARM-PCR protocol with three nested multiplex PCR rounds produced these TCR beta libraries. Amplification in the first two PCR rounds was performed using TRBV1-TRBV30 forward primers and a C-beta reverse primer for 10 cycles each. TCRdb ran MiXCR on the multiplex PCR reads and lists one entry per CDR3 protein. The table has fewer than 400,000 distinct CDR3 sequences, roughly 60% seen once. Sequenced: peripheral blood. The receptors stem from a man in his forties with primary liver carcinoma and hepatitis B virus infection.

This clonotype has at least ten counts. The rearrangement links TRBV29-1 to TRBJ2-7, with 8 bases aligning to TRBD2. CDR1 is SQVTM, CDR2 ANQGSEA, per germline. V lost 3 bases to trimming and J lost 7 bases; unmatched junction nucleotides: 11. This CDR3 is built from 14 residues. Written as DNA, the CDR3 is TGCAGCGTTGAGGCCGGTCTAGCGGGTGGGGAGCAGTACTTC. It is translated as CSVEAGLAGGEQYF.

This clonotype was counted at least ten times. The chain couples TRBV6-2 or TRBV6-3 to TRBJ2-7; unclear D gene. V was clipped by 3 bases and J by 5 bases, with 11 bases between them. The V gene's germline CDR1 is MNHEY and CDR2 SVGEGT. The CDR3 runs to 13 residues. CDR3 amino acids: CASSYLRSHEQYF. The CDR3 region has the DNA TGTGCCAGCAGTTATCTAAGGAGTCACGAGCAGTACTTC.

To note about this clonotype: A junction boundary mismatches the germline segment, possibly from a read error. J is TRBJ1-5 and V is TRBV4-2; no firm D call. CDR1 LGHNA and CDR2 YNFKEQ come from the germline V gene. The CDR3 runs to 12 residues. CDR3 nucleotides: TGTACCAGCAGCCAAGAACGTCAGCCCCAGCATTTC. This translates into CTSSQERQPQHF.

This clonotype has only a few counts. The gene calls are TRBV7-9 and TRBJ1-6; D possibly corresponds to TRBD1 (6 bases). The germline V and J ends were trimmed by 5 bases and 7 bases, with 12 bases remaining between them. Germline V CDR1 and CDR2: SEHNR, FQNEAQ (reference sequence). This CDR3 spans 14 amino acids. DNA of the CDR3: TGTGCCAGCAGCGTGGACAGTAGGAATTCACCCCTCCACTTT. Translation gives CASSVDSRNSPLHF.

The sample holds many counts of this clonotype. The chain uses TRBV6-2 or TRBV6-3 and TRBJ1-5; D is ambiguous. Trimming pared 10 bases from V and 4 bases from J, leaving 11 bases between. Germline CDR1 MNHEY, CDR2 SVGEGT. There are 12 residues in the CDR3. The CDR3 nucleotides are TGTGCCACCCAGGAAGGGAATCAGCCCCAGCATTTT. Protein sequence: CATQEGNQPQHF.

Points on this clonotype: A clone one base away is much larger, so this may be a read error. No conserved phenylalanine or tryptophan is present at the end of the CDR3, so a read error is the likely explanation. The J gene is TRBJ1-1, the V gene TRBV12-3 or TRBV12-4; tentatively, D is TRBD1 (5 bases). Trimming removed 5 bases at V and 7 bases at J, with 8 bases between. CDR3 length: 11 residues. The CDR3 DNA reads TGTGCCAGCAGTCCACAGGTTGAAGCTTTCTTA. It yields the protein CASSPQVEAFL.

To note about this clonotype: A single base separates this from a much larger clone, so it may be a read error. V gene TRBV29-1 combines with J gene TRBJ2-7; D assignment may be TRBD1 or TRBD2 (6 bases each). The CDR3 is made up of 12 amino acids. Trimming cost V 4 bases and J 4 bases, with 11 bases left between them. From germline, CDR1 is SQVTM and CDR2 ANQGSEA. CDR3 sequence reads: CSVVKGGYEQYF. The CDR3 DNA is TGCAGCGTTGTTAAGGGGGGATACGAGCAGTACTTC.

Points on this clonotype: This clone may be a read error of a much larger clone one base away. The chain has TRBV6-1 and TRBJ2-6; 9 nucleotides line up with TRBD1. Trimming took 10 bases from V and 0 from J; bases not matched to a gene: 13. This CDR3 has 18 amino acids. Germline lookup yields CDR1 MNHNS and CDR2 SASEGT. Written as DNA, the CDR3 is TGTGCCACTCTGACCGGGACAGGGACCTTCTCTGGGGCCAACGTCCTGACTTTC. It encodes CATLTGTGTFSGANVLTF.

The chain recombines TRBV30 with TRBJ2-2, with TRBD2 matching 11 bases. This CDR3 contains 15 residues. With V trimmed by 6 bases and J by 5 bases, 8 bases remained unmatched. Germline V gene data show CDR1 as GTSNPN and CDR2 as SVGIG (reference sequence). The CDR3 region has the DNA TGTGCCTGCTTGGGGGCTAGCGGGAGGACCGGGGAGCTGTTTTTT. Translation gives CACLGASGRTGELFF.

The V gene is TRBV6-1, the J gene TRBJ2-3, with D possibly TRBD1 on 7 matching bases. Deletions cut 8 bases from V and 0 bases from J, with 15 bases between. This CDR3 comprises 15 residues. Germline V gives CDR1 MNHNS, CDR2 SASEGT. CDR3 sequence (DNA): TGTGCCAGCGAAACTAGCAGGGGGAGCACAGATACGCAGTATTTT. It translates to CASETSRGSTDTQYF.

With regard to this clonotype: This clone may be a read error of a much larger clone one base away. J is TRBJ1-6 and V is TRBV14, with 9 bases matching TRBD1. The germline gives CDR1 SGHDN, CDR2 FVKESK. The CDR3 extends over 17 amino acids. V lost 2 bases to trimming and J lost 6 bases; unmatched junction nucleotides: 8. The CDR3 here is CASSQQTGGVSNSPLHF. As DNA, the CDR3 is TGTGCCAGCAGCCAACAGACAGGGGGAGTTTCTAATTCACCCCTCCACTTT.

The V and J genes are TRBV5-4 and TRBJ2-2, with D unclear. The germline CDR1 and CDR2 sequences are SGHNT and YYREEE (reference sequence). The CDR3 extends over 18 amino acids. V lost 9 bases to trimming and J lost 6 bases, with 30 bases between them. DNA for the CDR3: TGTGCCATACCGCACGGAAAGGTATCGGCGCGAGAGGCCGGGGAGCTGTTTTTT. Its translation is CAIPHGKVSAREAGELFF.

The chain couples TRBV2 to TRBJ1-2; tentatively, D is TRBD1 (5 bases). This CDR3 is 14 amino acids long. Germline lookup yields CDR1 SNHLY and CDR2 FYNNEI. The V end lost 3 bases, the J end lost 5 bases, and 13 bases lay between the germline ends. This chain's CDR3 is CASSDIKGEYGYTF. As DNA, the CDR3 is TGTGCCAGCAGTGATATTAAAGGGGAATATGGCTACACCTTC.

This clonotype has just a few counts. This may be a read error: a much more frequent sequence differs by one nucleotide. CDR3 residues: CSVVDVLVSPLHF. CDR3 coding DNA: TGCAGCGTTGTGGATGTGTTAGTATCACCCCTCCACTTT. The genes are TRBV29-1 and TRBJ1-6; D not certain. V dropped 4 bases and J dropped 10 bases, with 14 bases sitting between them. CDR3 length equals 13 residues. CDR1 is SQVTM, CDR2 ANQGSEA, per germline.

About this clonotype itself: The junction does not match germline at one end; this may be a read error. V is TRBV6-2 or TRBV6-3 and J is TRBJ1-1; D remains ambiguous. CDR3 length equals 16 residues. The V gene's germline CDR1 is MNHEY and CDR2 SVGEGT. The CDR3 loop is CASSYLIQFMNTVAFF. CDR3 in DNA: TGTGCCAGCAGTTACCTGATACAGTTCATGAACACTGTAGCTTTCTTT.

Of note for this clonotype: A much bigger clone sits one base away, suggesting this may be a read error. The chain uses TRBV14 and TRBJ2-7, with D possibly being TRBD1 (6 bases). CDR1 and CDR2 from the germline V gene are SGHDN and FVKESK. This CDR3 is 15 amino acids long. The CDR3, as DNA: TGTGCCAGCACCCAAGTGAGGGGGATTAGCGACGAGCAGTACTTC. This gives the protein CASTQVRGISDEQYF. The entire variable domain, with the rest obtained from reference TRBV14 and TRBJ2-7, is as follows: EAGVTQFPSHSVIEKGQTVTLRCDPISGHDNLYWYRRVMGKEIKFLLHFVKESKQDESGMPNNRFLAERTGGTYSTLKVQPAELEDSGVYFCASTQVRGISDEQYFGPGTRLTVT.

To note about this clonotype: This may be a read error: a much more frequent sequence differs by one nucleotide. This chain links TRBV6-2 or TRBV6-3 with TRBJ2-1; 14 bases align to TRBD2. The V gene's germline CDR1 is MNHEY and CDR2 SVGEGT. J gave up 5 bases and V 7 bases, and 7 bases lay outside the gene matches. This CDR3 has 16 amino acids. This CDR3 reads CASNTRTSGRNNEQFF. The CDR3 DNA is TGTGCCAGCAATACACGGACTAGCGGGAGGAACAATGAGCAGTTCTTC.

Details on this clonotype: A junction end diverges from the germline sequence, so it may reflect a read error. The gene calls are TRBV12-3 or TRBV12-4 and TRBJ2-6; the D is unclear. The CDR3 is 16 residues long. This CDR3 is CDSSFMGLPGANVLTF. The CDR3 region has the DNA TGTGACAGCAGTTTCATGGGCCTCCCTGGGGCCAACGTCCTGACTTTC.

The V call is TRBV5-6, the J call TRBJ1-1; possible D gene TRBD1, 5 bases. V was shortened by 4 bases and J by 0 bases, with 16 bases between the two germline ends. Germline lookup yields CDR1 SGHDT and CDR2 YYEEEE. This CDR3 is built from 16 residues. The CDR3 DNA sequence: TGTGCCAGCAGCCCCGGGATAGGGGCCATGAACACTGAAGCTTTCTTT. This encodes CASSPGIGAMNTEAFF.

Worth noting for this clonotype: One end of the junction varies from germline; a read error may be responsible. This chain connects TRBV5-1 to TRBJ2-2; TRBD2 matches at 8 bases. The CDR3 length is 17 residues. Germline V CDR1 and CDR2: SGHRS, YFSETQ. DNA of the CDR3: TGCGCCAGCGGCTTGGAGCCAGCGGGAGTTTCGGGTGGGGAGCTGTTTTTT. It translates to CASGLEPAGVSGGELFF.

Only a few counts were recorded for this clonotype. This may be a read error, as it is one base from a much larger clone. This chain joins TRBV5-1 and TRBJ2-5; D ambiguous. CDR1 and CDR2 (germline): SGHRS, YFSETQ. The CDR3 extends over 12 amino acids. For the CDR3, the DNA is TGCGCCACCAGCTTGGATGGAGAGACCCAGTACTTC. It specifies CATSLDGETQYF.

This clonotype came up a few times. For the CDR3, the DNA is TGTGCCACCGAGGACAAGAACACCGGGGAGCTGTTTTTT. It codes for CATEDKNTGELFF. V and J are TRBV28 and TRBJ2-2; possibly TRBD1 for D (5 bases). The CDR3 is 13 amino acids. Looked up from germline, CDR1 is MDHEN and CDR2 is SYDVKM. V shed 10 bases and J shed 1 base, with 10 bases lying between them.

The chain carries TRBV7-3 and TRBJ2-2, with D tentatively TRBD2 (7 bases). Trimming took 4 bases from V and 4 from J, leaving 10 bases between them. The CDR3 has 14 amino acids. Germline lookup yields CDR1 SGHTA and CDR2 FQGTGA. Here the CDR3 DNA reads TGTGCCAGCAGCTCGGGGGGCTCCACCGGGGAGCTGTTTTTT. Protein sequence: CASSSGGSTGELFF. Full variable domain (remainder filled in from reference TRBV7-3 and TRBJ2-2): GAGVSQTPSNKVTEKGKYVELRCDPISGHTALYWYRQSLGQGPEFLIYFQGTGAADDSGLPNDRFFAVRPEGSVSTLKIQRTERGDSAVYLCASSSGGSTGELFFGEGSRLTVL.

A remark on this clonotype: A much larger clone lies one base from this, so it may be a read error. The rearrangement joins TRBV6-6 to TRBJ2-7, with TRBD2 identical over 8 bases. After removal of 6 bases from V and 3 bases from J, the junction contained 10 bases not matched to a gene. CDR1 is MNHNY and CDR2 is SVGAGI in the germline V gene (reference sequence). This CDR3 comprises 15 residues. The CDR3 spells CASSQPGLAVYEQYF. CDR3 sequence (DNA): TGTGCCAGCAGCCAACCAGGACTAGCAGTCTACGAGCAGTACTTC.

Worth noting for this clonotype: The junction shows a germline mismatch at one end, possibly a read error. The chain joins TRBV4-3 to TRBJ2-2; TRBD2 matches 7 bases. The CDR3 is 12 amino acids. Germline V lookup: CDR1 LGHNA, CDR2 YSLEER. The CDR3 region has the DNA TGCGCCAGCAGCCTCGGGGGAGGGGTGCTGTTTTTT. Translating gives CASSLGGGVLFF.

In regard to this clonotype: It may be a read error: a sequence one base away is much more abundant. The chain joins TRBV6-2 or TRBV6-3 to TRBJ2-1; D is perhaps TRBD2 (6 bases). Germline V gives CDR1 MNHEY, CDR2 SVGEGT. The CDR3 length is 18 residues. V lost 0 bases and J 5 bases, leaving 20 bases between the germline ends. The CDR3 DNA is TGTGCCAGCAGTTACTCGGGGGGATTACGCTCAGGAGACAATGAGCAGTTCTTC. Amino acids: CASSYSGGLRSGDNEQFF.

As to this clonotype: The junction does not match germline at one end; this may be a read error. CDR3: CSVDDMGWNEQFF. Written as DNA, the CDR3 is TGCAGCGTTGACGACATGGGGTGGAATGAGCAATTCTTC. The chain combines TRBV29-1 with TRBJ2-1; D is unresolved. The CDR3 loop spans 13 amino acids. CDR1 and CDR2 (germline): SQVTM, ANQGSEA.

V gene TRBV12-3 or TRBV12-4 combines with J gene TRBJ1-4; 8 nucleotides agree with TRBD1. Trimming took 3 bases from V and 11 from J; bases not matched to a gene: 11. This CDR3 has 15 amino acids. CDR3 coding DNA: TGTGCCAGCAGTTTTTTCGACCAGGGGGCGTATAAACTGTTTTTT. Encoded protein: CASSFFDQGAYKLFF.

This clonotype appeared a single time. A much larger clone lies a single base off, so this may be a read error. The chain combines TRBV11-2 with TRBJ2-3; D remains ambiguous. Per germline, CDR1 SGHAT and CDR2 FQNNGV. This CDR3 spans 15 amino acids. V lost 3 bases to trimming and J lost 0 bases, with 10 bases between them. As DNA, the CDR3 is TGTGCCAGCAGCTTCACTATCGGTAGCACAGATACGCAGTATTTT. This codes for CASSFTIGSTDTQYF.

About this clonotype: A much larger clone lies one base from this, so it may be a read error. The chain links TRBV4-1 to TRBJ2-1, with D maybe TRBD2 (7 bases). The germline CDR1 and CDR2 sequences are MGHRA and YSYEKL. Trimming left V 8 bases short and J 4 bases short, with 18 bases between. CDR3 size: 15 residues. The DNA of the CDR3 is TGCGCCAGCCTTGTGGGAGGGGGGGGATACAATGAGCAGTTCTTC. It specifies CASLVGGGGYNEQFF.